These 18 T cell receptor beta chains were all obtained from the same sample, sequenced in a study of vaccination effects on CD4 cells after COVID-19. Ahead of sequencing, the ViraFEST assay grew antigen-specific CD4+ T cells using viral peptide pools. Culture lasted 10 days before CD4+ T cell isolation. From March to December 2020, the person had a SARS-CoV-2 infection that was confirmed by PCR. Of the BNT162b2 and mRNA-1273 vaccines, participants received two doses of one or the other. For these TCRs, the target antigens are not known. Profiling relied on immunoSEQ multiplex PCR, and the TCRdb table lists in-frame clones only, not all of them. The sample includes about 14,000 clones, around 84% of them seen just once. The source material was CD4+ T cells from PBMCs cultured with HCoV-NL63 spike peptides, sampled after COVID-19 vaccination. The receptors here all came from a human donor who had a prior SARS-CoV-2 infection.

The V gene is TRBV18, the J gene TRBJ2-1; tentative D call: TRBD2 (6 bases). CDR3 length: 14 amino acids. V shed 6 bases and J shed 5 bases, with 14 bases lying between them. The germline CDR1 and CDR2 sequences are KGHSH and LQKENI. DNA for the CDR3: TGTGCCAGCTCCGACCAGGGAGGAGACAATGAGCAGTTCTTC. It codes for CASSDQGGDNEQFF.

CDR3 amino acids: CATSRIPNTEAFF. CDR3 in DNA: TGTGCCACCAGCAGAATCCCGAACACTGAAGCTTTCTTT. The rearrangement joins TRBV15 to TRBJ1-1; D ambiguous. Trimming stripped 2 bases from V and 1 base from J, with 5 bases between. Germline CDR1 LNHNV, CDR2 YYDKDF (reference sequence). This CDR3 spans 13 amino acids.

V gene TRBV4-1 combines with J gene TRBJ2-7; TRBD2 aligns across 8 bases. CDR1 and CDR2 (germline): MGHRA, YSYEKL. V was clipped by 3 bases and J by 4 bases; unmatched bases: 11. This CDR3 contains 16 residues. CDR3 loop: CASSHVLGGGTYEQYF. As DNA, the CDR3 is TGCGCCAGCAGCCATGTCCTGGGCGGGGGGACATACGAGCAGTACTTC.

The chain employs TRBV9 and TRBJ2-5; 7 bases map to TRBD2. This CDR3 has 15 residues. After removal of 4 bases from V and 4 bases from J, the junction contained 10 bases not matched to a gene. From germline, CDR1 is SGDLS and CDR2 YYNGEE. CDR3 amino acids: CASSLPEGGRETQYF. CDR3 DNA sequence: TGTGCCAGCAGCTTACCGGAGGGAGGGCGAGAGACCCAGTACTTC.

The rearrangement joins TRBV9 to TRBJ2-5; 15 bases align to TRBD2. CDR1 is SGDLS, CDR2 YYNGEE, per germline. This CDR3 region has 19 residues. V dropped 3 bases and J dropped 5; count of bases not matched to a gene: 14. CDR3 nucleotides: TGTGCCAGCAGCGCCCAAGACATCCGGACTAGCGGGGGGGCGGAGACCCAGTACTTC. It yields the protein CASSAQDIRTSGGAETQYF. Full variable domain (outside the CDR3, taken from reference TRBV9 and TRBJ2-5): DSGVTQTPKHLITATGQRVTLRCSPRSGDLSVYWYQQSLDQGLQFLIQYYNGEERAKGNILERFSAQQFPDLHSELNLSSLELGDSALYFCASSAQDIRTSGGAETQYFGPGTRLLVL.

The rearrangement uses TRBV19 and TRBJ1-2; D is possibly TRBD1 (5 bases). The CDR3 extends over 15 amino acids. The V end lost 2 bases, the J end lost 5 bases, and 15 bases lay between the germline ends. Germline CDR1 LNHDA, CDR2 SQIVND (reference sequence). The CDR3, as DNA: TGTGCCAGTAGTATAAGGCGGGGGTTAGGGTATGGCTACACCTTC. It is translated as CASSIRRGLGYGYTF.

The CDR3 protein is CASSQWVEGGNEQFF. The CDR3 coding sequence is TGTGCCAGCAGCCAATGGGTGGAAGGGGGGAATGAGCAGTTCTTC. This rearrangement joins TRBV3-1 (or the pseudogene TRBV3-2) to TRBJ2-1, with D perhaps being TRBD1 or TRBD2 (6 bases each). Deletions cut 2 bases from V and 7 bases from J, with 15 bases between. CDR3 size: 15 residues. Germline V CDR1 and CDR2: LGHDT, YNNKEL (reference sequence).

The chain couples TRBV2 to TRBJ1-1, with 7 bases that match TRBD1. This CDR3 is 13 amino acids long. With V trimmed by 6 bases and J by 4 bases, 5 bases remained unmatched. Germline CDR1 SNHLY, CDR2 FYNNEI. The CDR3 loop reads CASSRGAGTEAFF. As DNA, the CDR3 is TGTGCCAGCAGCAGGGGGGCGGGCACTGAAGCTTTCTTT. Drawing the rest from reference TRBV2 and TRBJ1-1, the complete variable domain is EPEVTQTPSHQVTQMGQEVILRCVPISNHLYFYWYRQILGQKVEFLVSFYNNEISEKSEIFDDQFSVERPDGSNFTLKIRSTKLEDSAMYFCASSRGAGTEAFFGQGTRLTVV.

The chain combines TRBV24-1 with TRBJ2-3; 8 nucleotides line up with TRBD1. The CDR3 is 18 amino acids. Germline V gene sequence: CDR1 KGHDR, CDR2 SFDVKD. V was clipped by 4 bases and J by 2 bases; unmatched bases: 13. The DNA for the CDR3 is TGTGCCACCAGTGAATTTGGAACGGGACAGGACGACACAGATACGCAGTATTTT. Its protein is CATSEFGTGQDDTDTQYF.

The V gene is TRBV7-9, the J gene TRBJ2-3; tentative D call: TRBD2 (5 bases). Trimming cost V 6 bases and J 6 bases, with 10 bases left between them. This CDR3 is built from 12 residues. Germline V gene sequence: CDR1 SEHNR, CDR2 FQNEAQ (reference sequence). CDR3 amino acids: CASSPKRDTQYF. The CDR3, as DNA: TGTGCCAGCAGTCCGAAGCGGGATACGCAGTATTTT.

The rearrangement links TRBV30 to TRBJ1-6; maybe TRBD1 (5 bases). Germline V CDR1 and CDR2: GTSNPN, SVGIG (reference sequence). The CDR3 is 15 residues long. Between the trimmed V and J ends, which lost 2 bases and 2 bases, there was a span of 10 bases. DNA of the CDR3: TGTGCCTGGAGTCGGGAAGGGGCCTATAATTCACCCCTCCACTTT. Amino acid sequence: CAWSREGAYNSPLHF.

V usage is TRBV7-3 and J usage is TRBJ1-6; D unresolved. Germline V gives CDR1 SGHTA, CDR2 FQGTGA. CDR3 length equals 12 residues. The V end was cut by 3 bases, the J end by 7 bases, with 4 bases between. The CDR3: CASSFKNSPLHF. CDR3 DNA sequence: TGTGCCAGCAGCTTCAAGAATTCACCCCTCCACTTT.

The genes are TRBV5-1 and TRBJ2-1; 9 nucleotides agree with TRBD1. This CDR3 region has 15 residues. The trim removed 1 base at V and 5 bases at J, leaving 4 bases unmatched. The germline V gene encodes CDR1 SGHRS and CDR2 YFSETQ. DNA of the CDR3: TGCGCCAGCAGCTTGCAGACAGGGGGGGACAATGAGCAGTTCTTC. The encoded protein is CASSLQTGGDNEQFF.

This CDR3 reads CAISDSASYTF. DNA for the CDR3: TGTGCCATCAGTGACTCCGCCTCCTACACCTTC. The chain carries TRBV10-3 and TRBJ1-2; D is undetermined. The V end lost 3 bases, the J end lost 10 bases, and 9 bases lay between the germline ends. Germline CDR1 and CDR2: ENHRY and SYGVKD. The CDR3 sequence is 11 residues long.

This clone was found a few times. The rearrangement joins TRBV6-1 to TRBJ1-5; D is unresolved. The CDR3 has 14 residues. Germline V CDR1 and CDR2: MNHNS, SASEGT. Trimming stripped 3 bases from V and 5 bases from J, with 11 bases between. The CDR3 loop reads CASSETLGDQPQHF. The CDR3 nucleotides read TGTGCCAGCAGTGAGACACTGGGAGATCAGCCCCAGCATTTT.

This clone was found once. The chain carries TRBV24-1 and TRBJ2-1, with D perhaps TRBD1 (6 bases). Germline V lookup: CDR1 KGHDR, CDR2 SFDVKD. The length of the CDR3 is 19 residues. V gave up 4 bases and J gave up 0 bases, with 21 bases separating them. The CDR3: CATSELQGRPGSSYNEQFF. The CDR3 DNA reads as TGTGCCACCAGTGAGCTACAGGGACGGCCAGGGAGCTCCTACAATGAGCAGTTCTTC.

The V call is TRBV9, the J call TRBJ2-7, with TRBD2 as a possible D gene (7 bases). With 0 bases removed from V and 3 bases from J, the gap between germline ends came to 16 bases. This CDR3 comprises 16 residues. Germline CDR1 SGDLS, CDR2 YYNGEE. CDR3 nucleotide sequence: TGTGCCAGCAGCGTAGGGGGGGGGACAAGGCTCTACGAGCAGTACTTC. As protein: CASSVGGGTRLYEQYF.

This chain links TRBV9 with TRBJ1-1; D call uncertain. The CDR3 has 13 amino acids. The ends were cut back, 7 bases at V and 1 base at J, with 11 bases in the middle. Germline V lookup: CDR1 SGDLS, CDR2 YYNGEE. Written as DNA, the CDR3 is TGTGCCAGCGCGACCGGAACGAACACTGAAGCTTTCTTT. Translating it yields CASATGTNTEAFF.